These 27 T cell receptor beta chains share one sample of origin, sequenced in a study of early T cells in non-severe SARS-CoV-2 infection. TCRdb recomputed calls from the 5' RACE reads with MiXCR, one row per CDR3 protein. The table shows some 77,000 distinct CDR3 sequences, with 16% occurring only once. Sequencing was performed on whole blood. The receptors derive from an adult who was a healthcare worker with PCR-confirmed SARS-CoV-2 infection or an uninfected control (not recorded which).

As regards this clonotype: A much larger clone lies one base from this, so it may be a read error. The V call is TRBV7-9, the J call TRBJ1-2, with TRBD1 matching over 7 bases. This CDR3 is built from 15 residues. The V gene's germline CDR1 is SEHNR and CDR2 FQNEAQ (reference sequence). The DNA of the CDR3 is TGTGCCAGCAGCCCCCGGGACAGTGCTAACTATGGCTGCACCTTC. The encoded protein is CASSPRDSANYGCTF. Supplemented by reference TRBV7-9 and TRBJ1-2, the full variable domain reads DTGVSQNPRHKITKRGQNVTFRCDPISEHNRLYWYRQTLGQGPEFLTYFQNEAQLEKSRLLSDRFSAERPKGSFSTLEIQRTEQGDSAMYLCASSPRDSANYGCTFGSGTRLTVV.

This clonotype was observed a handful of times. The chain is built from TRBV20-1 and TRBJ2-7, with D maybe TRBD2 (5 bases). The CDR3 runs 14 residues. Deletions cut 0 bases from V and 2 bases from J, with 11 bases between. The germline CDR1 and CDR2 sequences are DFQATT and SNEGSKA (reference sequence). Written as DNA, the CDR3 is TGCAGTGCTAGAGATAATAAGCGGCCCTACGAGCAGTACTTC. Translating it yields CSARDNKRPYEQYF.

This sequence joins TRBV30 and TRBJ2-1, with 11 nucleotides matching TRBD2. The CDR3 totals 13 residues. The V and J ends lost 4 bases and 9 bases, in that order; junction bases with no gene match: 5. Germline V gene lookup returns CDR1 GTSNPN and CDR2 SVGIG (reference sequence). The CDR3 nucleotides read TGTGCCTGGAACAGACTAGCGGGGCGTGAGCAGTTCTTC. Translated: CAWNRLAGREQFF.

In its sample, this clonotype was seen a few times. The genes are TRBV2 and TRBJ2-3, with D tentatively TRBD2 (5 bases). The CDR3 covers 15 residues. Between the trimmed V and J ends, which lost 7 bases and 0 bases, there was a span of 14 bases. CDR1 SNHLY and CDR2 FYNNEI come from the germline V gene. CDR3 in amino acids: CASNLSGYSTDTQYF. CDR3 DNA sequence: TGTGCCAGCAATCTCAGCGGTTATAGCACAGATACGCAGTATTTT.

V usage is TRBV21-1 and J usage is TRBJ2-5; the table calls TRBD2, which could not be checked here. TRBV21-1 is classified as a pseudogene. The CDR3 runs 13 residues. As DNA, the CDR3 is TGTGCCAGCAGTGGACTGTTAGGAGAGACCCAGTACTTC. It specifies CASSGLLGETQYF.

The CDR3 spells CSATSLAGVAETQYF. CDR3 sequence (DNA): TGCAGTGCTACCAGTCTAGCGGGAGTCGCAGAGACCCAGTACTTC. J is TRBJ2-5 and V is TRBV20-1; 10 nucleotides match TRBD2. The CDR3 runs to 15 residues. Germline values: CDR1 DFQATT, CDR2 SNEGSKA (reference sequence). The J segment lost 4 bases and the V segment lost 4 bases, leaving 9 bases of the junction unmatched.

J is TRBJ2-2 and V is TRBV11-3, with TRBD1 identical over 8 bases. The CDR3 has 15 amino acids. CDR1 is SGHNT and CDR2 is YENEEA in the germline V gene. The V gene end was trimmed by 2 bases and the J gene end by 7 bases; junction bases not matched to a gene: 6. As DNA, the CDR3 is TGTGCCAGCAGCTTAATTCAGGGGGCTGACGGGGAGCTGTTTTTT. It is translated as CASSLIQGADGELFF. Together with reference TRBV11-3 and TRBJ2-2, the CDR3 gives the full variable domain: EAGVVQSPRYKIIEKKQPVAFWCNPISGHNTLYWYLQNLGQGPELLIRYENEEAVDDSQLPKDRFSAERLKGVDSTLKIQPAELGDSAVYLCASSLIQGADGELFFGEGSRLTVL.

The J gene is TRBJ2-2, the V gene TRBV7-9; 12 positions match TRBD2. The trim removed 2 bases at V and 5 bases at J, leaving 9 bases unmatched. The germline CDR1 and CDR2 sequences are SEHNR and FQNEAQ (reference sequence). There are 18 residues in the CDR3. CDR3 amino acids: CASSLPPGLAGRTGELFF. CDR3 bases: TGTGCCAGCAGCTTACCCCCGGGACTAGCGGGTCGGACCGGGGAGCTGTTTTTT.

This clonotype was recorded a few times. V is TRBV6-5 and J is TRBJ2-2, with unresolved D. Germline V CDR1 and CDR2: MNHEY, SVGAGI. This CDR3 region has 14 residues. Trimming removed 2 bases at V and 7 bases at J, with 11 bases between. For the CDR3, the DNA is TGTGCCAGCAGTTACAGCAGGCCCTTCGGGGAGCTGTTTTTT. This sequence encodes CASSYSRPFGELFF.

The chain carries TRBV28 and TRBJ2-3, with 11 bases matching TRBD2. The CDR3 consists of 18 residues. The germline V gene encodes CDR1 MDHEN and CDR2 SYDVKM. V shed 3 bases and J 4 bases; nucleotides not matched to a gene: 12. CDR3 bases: TGTGCCAGCAGTTTTCCCCTAGCGGGGGGCGACCTCGCAGATACGCAGTATTTT. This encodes CASSFPLAGGDLADTQYF.

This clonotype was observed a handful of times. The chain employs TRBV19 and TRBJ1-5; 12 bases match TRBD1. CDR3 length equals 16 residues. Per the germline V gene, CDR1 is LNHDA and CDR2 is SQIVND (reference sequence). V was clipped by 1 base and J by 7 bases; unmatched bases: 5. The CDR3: CASSIVGTGGRQPQHF. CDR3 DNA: TGTGCCAGTAGTATAGTTGGGACAGGGGGCCGGCAGCCCCAGCATTTT.

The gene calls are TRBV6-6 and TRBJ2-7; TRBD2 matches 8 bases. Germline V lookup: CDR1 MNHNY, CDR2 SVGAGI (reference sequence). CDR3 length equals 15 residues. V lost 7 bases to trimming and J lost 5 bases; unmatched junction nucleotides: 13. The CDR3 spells CASKTSGLAYHEQYF. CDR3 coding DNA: TGTGCCAGCAAAACTTCCGGACTAGCATACCACGAGCAGTACTTC.

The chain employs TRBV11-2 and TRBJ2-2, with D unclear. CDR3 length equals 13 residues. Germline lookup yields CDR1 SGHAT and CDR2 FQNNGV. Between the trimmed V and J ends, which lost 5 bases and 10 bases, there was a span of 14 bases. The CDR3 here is CASSPRFQKELFF. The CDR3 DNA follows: TGTGCCAGCAGCCCTCGGTTCCAAAAGGAGCTGTTTTTT. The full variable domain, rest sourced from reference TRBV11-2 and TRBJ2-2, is EAGVAQSPRYKIIEKRQSVAFWCNPISGHATLYWYQQILGQGPKLLIQFQNNGVVDDSQLPKDRFSAERLKGVDSTLKIQPAKLEDSAVYLCASSPRFQKELFFGEGSRLTVL.

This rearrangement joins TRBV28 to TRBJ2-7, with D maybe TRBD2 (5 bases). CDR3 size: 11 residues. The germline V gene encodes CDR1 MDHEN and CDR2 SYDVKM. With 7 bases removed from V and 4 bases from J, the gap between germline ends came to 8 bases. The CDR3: CASTTGYEQYF. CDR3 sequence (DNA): TGTGCCAGCACCACGGGGTACGAGCAGTACTTC.

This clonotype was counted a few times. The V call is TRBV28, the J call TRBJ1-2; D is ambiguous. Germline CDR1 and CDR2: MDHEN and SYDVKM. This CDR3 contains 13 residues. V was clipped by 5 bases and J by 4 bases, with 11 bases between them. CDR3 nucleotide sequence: TGTGCCAGCAGTCCCCGACCTACCTATGGCTACACCTTC. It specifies CASSPRPTYGYTF.

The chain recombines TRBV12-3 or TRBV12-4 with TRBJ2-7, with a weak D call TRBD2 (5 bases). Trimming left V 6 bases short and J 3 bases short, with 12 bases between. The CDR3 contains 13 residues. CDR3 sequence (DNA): TGTGCCAGCAGCGCCGAGGGTATCTACGAGCAGTACTTC. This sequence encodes CASSAEGIYEQYF.

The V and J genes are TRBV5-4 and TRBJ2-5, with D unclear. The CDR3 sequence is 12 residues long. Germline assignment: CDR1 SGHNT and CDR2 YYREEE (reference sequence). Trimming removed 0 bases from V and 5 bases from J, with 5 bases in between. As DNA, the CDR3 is TGTGCCAGCAGCTTGGCGTTGGAGACCCAGTACTTC. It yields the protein CASSLALETQYF.

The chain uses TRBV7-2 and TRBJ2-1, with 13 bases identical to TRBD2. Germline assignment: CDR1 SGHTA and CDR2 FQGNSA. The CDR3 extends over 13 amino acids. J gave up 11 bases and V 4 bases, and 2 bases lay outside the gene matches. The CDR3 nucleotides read TGTGCCAGCAGCTGGGGGACTAGCGGGAAGCAGTTCTTC. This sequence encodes CASSWGTSGKQFF. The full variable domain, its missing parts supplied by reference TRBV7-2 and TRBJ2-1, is GAGVSQSPSNKVTEKGKDVELRCDPISGHTALYWYRQSLGQGLEFLIYFQGNSAPDKSGLPSDRFSAERTGGSVSTLTIQRTQQEDSAVYLCASSWGTSGKQFFGPGTRLTVL.

The CDR3 bases are TGTGCCAGTAGTAGCGGCAGGGCGAATGAGCAGTTCTTC. It codes for CASSSGRANEQFF. This rearrangement joins TRBV19 to TRBJ2-1; TRBD1 is a possible D gene (5 bases). The CDR3 runs to 13 residues. Germline V gene lookup returns CDR1 LNHDA and CDR2 SQIVND (reference sequence). V lost 4 bases to trimming and J lost 7 bases, with 11 bases between them.

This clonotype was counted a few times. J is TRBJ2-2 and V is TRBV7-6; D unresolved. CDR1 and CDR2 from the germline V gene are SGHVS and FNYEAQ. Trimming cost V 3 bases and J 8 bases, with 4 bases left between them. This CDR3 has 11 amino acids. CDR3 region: CASSFEGELFF. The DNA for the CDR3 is TGTGCCAGCAGCTTCGAAGGGGAGCTGTTTTTT.

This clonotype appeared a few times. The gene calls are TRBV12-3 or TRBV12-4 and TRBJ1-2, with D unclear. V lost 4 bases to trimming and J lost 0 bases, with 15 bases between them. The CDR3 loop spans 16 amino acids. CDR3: CASSSLWSLPNYGYTF. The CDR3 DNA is TGTGCCAGCAGTTCCTTGTGGTCCCTCCCTAACTATGGCTACACCTTC.

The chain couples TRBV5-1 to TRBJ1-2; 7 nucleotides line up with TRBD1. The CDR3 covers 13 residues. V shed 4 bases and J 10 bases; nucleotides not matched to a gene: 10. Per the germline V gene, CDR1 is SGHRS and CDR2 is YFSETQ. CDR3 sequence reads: CASSGGQNYNYTF. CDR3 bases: TGCGCCAGCAGCGGGGGACAGAACTACAACTACACCTTC.

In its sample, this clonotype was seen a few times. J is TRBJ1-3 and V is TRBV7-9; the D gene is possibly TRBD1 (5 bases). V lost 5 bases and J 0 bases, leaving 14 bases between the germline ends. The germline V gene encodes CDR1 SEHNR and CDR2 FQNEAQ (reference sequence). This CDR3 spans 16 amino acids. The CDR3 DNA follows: TGTGCCAGCAGCCCACCGCTGGGGCCCTCTGGAAACACCATATATTTT. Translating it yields CASSPPLGPSGNTIYF.

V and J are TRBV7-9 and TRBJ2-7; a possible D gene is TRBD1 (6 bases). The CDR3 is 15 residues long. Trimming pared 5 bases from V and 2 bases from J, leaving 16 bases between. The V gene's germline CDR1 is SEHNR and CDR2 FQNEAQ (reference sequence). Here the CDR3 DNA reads TGTGCCAGCAGCGGTAGGCAGGGGAAGGCCTACGAGCAGTACTTC. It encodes CASSGRQGKAYEQYF.

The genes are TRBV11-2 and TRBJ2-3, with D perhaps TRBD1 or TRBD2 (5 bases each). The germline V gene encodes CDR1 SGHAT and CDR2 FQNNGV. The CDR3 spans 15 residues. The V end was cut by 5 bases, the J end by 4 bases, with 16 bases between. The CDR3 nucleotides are TGTGCCAGCAGCCTCACGAGGGGCCGTGCAGATACGCAGTATTTT. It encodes CASSLTRGRADTQYF.

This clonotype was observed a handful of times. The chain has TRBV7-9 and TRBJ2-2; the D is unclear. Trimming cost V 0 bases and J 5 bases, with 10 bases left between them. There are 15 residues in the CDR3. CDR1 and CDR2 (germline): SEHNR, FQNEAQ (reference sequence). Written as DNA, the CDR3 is TGTGCCAGCAGCTTAGCCACAGCACGTACCGGGGAGCTGTTTTTT. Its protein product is CASSLATARTGELFF.

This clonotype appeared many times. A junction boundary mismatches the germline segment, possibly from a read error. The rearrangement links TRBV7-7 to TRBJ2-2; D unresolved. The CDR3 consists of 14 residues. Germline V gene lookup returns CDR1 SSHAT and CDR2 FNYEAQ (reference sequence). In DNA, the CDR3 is TGTGCTAGCAGCTTAGCCGCCGGAGCCGGGGAGCTGTTTTTT. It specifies CASSLAAGAGELFF.